The 20 T cell receptor beta chains presented below share a single source sample, sequenced in a study of regulatory T cells in long-lasting Graves disease. Time point here: newly diagnosed GD, antithyroid drugs for less than 3 months. The authors made the TCR library using RNA they extracted from PBMCs. HTBI primers from iRepertoire and Arm-PCR of CDR3 regions yielded the TCR beta libraries. TCRdb recomputed calls from the multiplex PCR reads with MiXCR, one row per CDR3 protein. In the table there are approximately 350,000 distinct CDR3 sequences, 16% of which are singletons. The same sample was also studied in work on T cells in Graves' hyperthyroidism and ophthalmopathy.

Sequencing was performed on peripheral blood mononuclear cells (PBMCs), taken at new diagnosis, from a patient treated with antithyroid drugs. The receptor source for this set is a man in his forties or fifties with Graves disease.

Only a few counts were recorded for this clonotype. Given a much more abundant clone one base away, this may be a read error. The limits of the CDR3 on the DNA are not certain, so only TCRdb's listed CDR3 is given. This chain connects TRBV11-2 to TRBJ2-5. The CDR3 numbers 14 amino acids, ends counted. From germline, CDR1 is SGHAT and CDR2 FQNNGV. The CDR3 here is CASSFGNGQETQHF.

Many counts were recorded for this clonotype. The rearrangement joins TRBV15 to TRBJ2-1, with TRBD2 identical over 10 bases. CDR3 length: 16 residues. Germline trimming cut 0 bases from V and 7 bases from J; bases unmatched to any gene: 6. The germline V gene has CDR1 LNHNV and CDR2 YYDKDF (reference sequence). CDR3 protein: CATSRDTRTSGNEQFF. CDR3 nucleotide sequence: TGTGCCACCAGCAGAGATACCCGGACTAGCGGAAATGAGCAGTTCTTC.

The V call is TRBV20-1, the J call TRBJ2-7; TRBD1 is a possible D gene (6 bases). Trimming pared 0 bases from V and 0 bases from J, leaving 15 bases between. Germline loops: CDR1 DFQATT, CDR2 SNEGSKA (reference sequence). CDR3 length: 16 amino acids. This CDR3 reads CSARDSGTSNSYEQYF. The CDR3 nucleotides are TGCAGTGCTAGAGATTCGGGGACAAGTAACTCCTACGAGCAGTACTTC.

As for this clonotype: This may be a read error: a much more frequent sequence differs by one nucleotide. J is TRBJ2-2 and V is TRBV3-1; perhaps TRBD2 as D (6 bases). The CDR3 runs 15 residues. CDR1 and CDR2 (germline): LGHDT, YNNKEL (reference sequence). Between the trimmed V and J ends, which lost 5 bases and 5 bases, there was a span of 15 bases. This CDR3 reads CASSSWDSPTGELFF. The CDR3 nucleotides read TGTGCCAGCAGCTCATGGGACTCACCTACCGGGGAGCTGTTTTTT.

The table lists this clonotype with a few counts. The V call is TRBV9, the J call TRBJ2-1; D assignment may be TRBD1 or TRBD2 (6 bases each). V was shortened by 0 bases and J by 3 bases, with 16 bases between the two germline ends. This CDR3 spans 17 amino acids. The germline CDR1 and CDR2 sequences are SGDLS and YYNGEE. The CDR3 DNA is TGTGCCAGCAGCGTAGGGGGGGCGGGGCTTTACTACAATGAGCAGTTCTTC. Amino acid sequence: CASSVGGAGLYYNEQFF. The whole variable domain, filled in from reference TRBV9 and TRBJ2-1, reads DSGVTQTPKHLITATGQRVTLRCSPRSGDLSVYWYQQSLDQGLQFLIQYYNGEERAKGNILERFSAQQFPDLHSELNLSSLELGDSALYFCASSVGGAGLYYNEQFFGPGTRLTVL.

The chain couples TRBV10-3 to TRBJ2-5; tentatively, D is TRBD2 (6 bases). The ends were cut back, 4 bases at V and 5 bases at J, with 17 bases in the middle. This CDR3 is 15 amino acids long. From germline, CDR1 is ENHRY and CDR2 SYGVKD. The CDR3 bases are TGTGCCATCAGTGCTCCGGACGCGGGGCGGGAGACCCAGTACTTC. Its translation: CAISAPDAGRETQYF.

This clonotype was seen at least ten times. V gene TRBV5-1 combines with J gene TRBJ2-1; D may be TRBD1 (6 bases). The J call could be wrong; TRBJ2-3 is a better fit for the DNA end. The CDR3 sequence is 15 residues long. Per the germline V gene, CDR1 is SGHRS and CDR2 is YFSETQ. The CDR3: CASSLAPRGADTQYF. CDR3 in DNA: TGCGCCAGCAGCTTGGCCCCCAGGGGAGCAGATACGCAGTATTTT.

The chain links TRBV7-9 to TRBJ2-1, with unresolved D. V gave up 2 bases and J gave up 6 bases, with 8 bases separating them. The CDR3 covers 13 residues. CDR1 SEHNR and CDR2 FQNEAQ come from the germline V gene (reference sequence). This CDR3 is CASSLNFRNEQFF. The DNA of the CDR3 is TGTGCCAGCAGCTTAAACTTTCGCAATGAGCAGTTCTTC.

This clonotype came up a few times. This chain connects TRBV5-1 to TRBJ2-7; TRBD1 is a possible D gene (5 bases). This CDR3 comprises 18 residues. The ends were cut back, 5 bases at V and 3 bases at J, with 27 bases in the middle. Germline CDR1 SGHRS, CDR2 YFSETQ. In DNA form, the CDR3 reads TGCGCCAGCAGGCTTGGGGCACTGGAAGGGGCGCGCTTCTACGAGCAGTACTTC. Translation: CASRLGALEGARFYEQYF.

This clonotype was found a few times. The rearrangement uses TRBV19 and TRBJ2-6; D not certain. V was cut by 6 bases and J by 0 bases, with 21 bases left in between. Germline V gene data show CDR1 as LNHDA and CDR2 as SQIVND (reference sequence). The CDR3 length is 19 residues. CDR3 loop: CASRRQGSVLNSGANVLTF. CDR3 sequence (DNA): TGTGCCAGTAGGCGACAAGGCTCGGTGTTAAACTCTGGGGCCAACGTCCTGACTTTC.

This clonotype was observed at least ten times. V and J are TRBV11-3 and TRBJ1-1; TRBD1 matches at 8 bases. The CDR3 runs to 15 residues. The V and J ends lost 5 bases and 2 bases, in that order; junction bases with no gene match: 7. CDR1 SGHNT and CDR2 YENEEA come from the germline V gene. The CDR3 sequence is CASSPKDRANTEAFF. For the CDR3, the DNA is TGTGCCAGCAGCCCGAAGGACAGGGCTAACACTGAAGCTTTCTTT.

This clonotype was seen a handful of times. V gene TRBV20-1 combines with J gene TRBJ1-5; TRBD1 matches at 9 bases. CDR1 is DFQATT and CDR2 is SNEGSKA in the germline V gene (reference sequence). V shed 6 bases, J shed 4 bases, and the junction held 7 bases outside the gene matches. The CDR3 loop spans 14 amino acids. CDR3 coding DNA: TGCAGTGCCAAACAGGGGGCCCCGAATCAGCCCCAGCATTTT. Translated: CSAKQGAPNQPQHF.

In its sample, this clonotype was seen many times. This rearrangement joins TRBV10-2 to TRBJ2-3, with 9 bases lining up with TRBD2. Germline loops: CDR1 WSHSY, CDR2 SAAADI. The CDR3 has 15 amino acids. V gave up 3 bases and J gave up 1 base; unmatched junction bases: 2. Here the CDR3 reads CASSDLAGRTDTQYF. DNA of the CDR3: TGCGCCAGCAGTGATCTAGCGGGACGCACAGATACGCAGTATTTT.

This clonotype was recorded many times. V is TRBV29-1 and J is TRBJ2-4; 7 positions match TRBD1. J gave up 8 bases and V 7 bases, and 5 bases lay outside the gene matches. The V gene's germline CDR1 is SQVTM and CDR2 ANQGSEA. The CDR3 has 11 amino acids. The CDR3 bases are TGCAGCGGAAACAGGGGAGACATTCAGTACTTC. It encodes CSGNRGDIQYF.

This clonotype was recorded many times. The V call is TRBV27, the J call TRBJ2-2; tentatively, D is TRBD2 (7 bases). V was cut by 0 bases and J by 4 bases, with 15 bases left in between. Germline V CDR1 and CDR2: MNHEY, SMNVEV (reference sequence). The CDR3 length is 17 residues. The CDR3 here is CASSLSGGGYSTGELFF. CDR3 coding DNA: TGTGCCAGCAGTTTATCCGGCGGGGGCTATAGCACCGGGGAGCTGTTTTTT.

This clonotype was detected many times. The V and J genes are TRBV24-1 and TRBJ2-1, with D tentatively TRBD1 or TRBD2 (5 bases each). Trimming took 1 base from V and 9 from J, leaving 12 bases between them. This CDR3 region has 14 residues. Germline V gene data show CDR1 as KGHDR and CDR2 as SFDVKD. CDR3 bases: TGTGCCACCAGTGATTTCGGCAGGGCGGGTGAGCAGTTCTTC. Translating gives CATSDFGRAGEQFF.

This clonotype was seen more than once but under ten times. CDR3 coding DNA: TGTGCCACCAGTGATTTAGCGGGGGGCGGGGAGACCCAGTACTTC. Amino acid sequence: CATSDLAGGGETQYF. The rearrangement links TRBV24-1 to TRBJ2-5, with 9 bases matching TRBD2. Germline V gene lookup returns CDR1 KGHDR and CDR2 SFDVKD. The CDR3 has 15 amino acids. Losses at the gene ends were 1 base for V and 5 bases for J; bases not matched to a gene: 4.

This clonotype has more than one count but fewer than ten. As DNA, the CDR3 is TGTGCCAGCAGCTTTGGCCTCTTGAACACTGAAGCTTTCTTT. Protein product: CASSFGLLNTEAFF. The rearrangement joins TRBV5-6 to TRBJ1-1; D is undetermined. In germline, CDR1 is SGHDT, CDR2 YYEEEE. This CDR3 has 14 residues. Trimming stripped 2 bases from V and 0 bases from J, with 8 bases between.

This clonotype showed up many times. The V and J genes are TRBV30 and TRBJ2-2, with D uncertain. Germline V gene data show CDR1 as GTSNPN and CDR2 as SVGIG (reference sequence). V was cut by 3 bases and J by 2 bases, with 13 bases left in between. This CDR3 is built from 15 residues. CDR3 protein: CAWRGGRKNTGELFF. The CDR3, as DNA: TGTGCCTGGAGAGGTGGCAGGAAAAACACCGGGGAGCTGTTTTTT.

In its sample, this clonotype was seen many times. The chain links TRBV29-1 to TRBJ2-3, with a possible D match to TRBD1 (6 bases). Germline V gene sequence: CDR1 SQVTM, CDR2 ANQGSEA. The CDR3 is 13 residues long. The germline V and J ends were trimmed by 7 bases and 3 bases, with 14 bases remaining between them. The CDR3 spells CSGRGQRTDTQYF. The CDR3, as DNA: TGCAGCGGCCGCGGACAGAGGACAGATACGCAGTATTTT.